The 30 T cell receptor beta chains given below trace back to one sample, sequenced in a study of shared clonotypes between healthy human individuals. Sequenced by immunoSEQ multiplex PCR; TCRdb stores in-frame clones only, minus some. This sample has about 600,000 clones; around 78% occur once, and the top ten carry 12%. Sequences were obtained from PBMCs. The receptor set was obtained from a woman aged 35 to 49 in good health. Some clones in this sample may be carry-over from other donors' samples.

This chain uses TRBV25-1 with TRBJ2-1; 11 nucleotides line up with TRBD2. CDR3 length: 18 residues. V lost 3 bases to trimming and J lost 2 bases; unmatched junction nucleotides: 9. CDR1 and CDR2 (germline): MGHDK, SYGVNS. CDR3 nucleotide sequence: TGTGCCAGCAGTGACTTAGGACTAGCGGGCGGACCCTACAATGAGCAGTTCTTC. Translated: CASSDLGLAGGPYNEQFF.

The chain combines TRBV19 with TRBJ2-6; 10 nucleotides agree with TRBD1. Germline V gene sequence: CDR1 LNHDA, CDR2 SQIVND (reference sequence). The CDR3 spans 18 residues. With V trimmed by 7 bases and J by 0 bases, 9 bases remained unmatched. The CDR3 DNA sequence: TGTGCCAGTAAAATCGGATGGACAGGGGGCTCTGGGGCCAACGTCCTGACTTTC. Its translation is CASKIGWTGGSGANVLTF.

This chain connects TRBV30 to TRBJ2-3; 7 bases match TRBD2. Germline V CDR1 and CDR2: GTSNPN, SVGIG (reference sequence). The length of the CDR3 is 15 residues. J lost 4 bases, V lost 1 base, and 8 bases had no gene match. The DNA for the CDR3 is TGTGCCTGGAGTGAGAGGCTCGGGGGGTCAGATACGCAGTATTTT. Translating it yields CAWSERLGGSDTQYF.

The V and J genes are TRBV7-2 and TRBJ2-1; TRBD2 might be the D (6 bases). The V gene lost 3 bases and the J gene lost 7 bases, with 13 bases spanning the gap. The length of the CDR3 is 14 residues. Germline-derived CDR1 and CDR2 are SGHTA and FQGNSA. The CDR3 loop is CASSFRRAKNEQFF. The DNA of the CDR3 is TGTGCCAGCAGCTTCAGGAGGGCTAAAAATGAGCAGTTCTTC.

This clone was detected only once. This likely stems from a read error, as it lies one base from a far larger clone. The chain is built from TRBV30 and TRBJ1-6; D might be TRBD1 (5 bases). Germline V CDR1 and CDR2: GTSNPN, SVGIG (reference sequence). This CDR3 has 15 residues. In nucleotides, the CDR3 is TGTGCCCGGAGGAACTCGGGGGGGACCAATTCACCCCTCCACTTT. It codes for CARRNSGGTNSPLHF. The entire variable domain, with the rest obtained from reference TRBV30 and TRBJ1-6, is as follows: SQTIHQWPATLVQPVGSPLSLECTVEGTSNPNLYWYRQAAGRGLQLLFYSVGIGQISSEVPQNLSASRPQDRQFILSSKKLLLSDSGFYLCARRNSGGTNSPLHFGNGTRLTVT.

J is TRBJ1-5 and V is TRBV30; TRBD1 matches at 9 bases. CDR1 and CDR2 (germline): GTSNPN, SVGIG (reference sequence). The CDR3 is 16 residues long. Trimming at V came to 0 bases and at J to 7 bases, leaving 10 bases not matched to a gene. CDR3 sequence: CAWSVPRQGDRQPQHF. DNA for the CDR3: TGTGCCTGGAGTGTACCGAGACAGGGGGATAGGCAGCCCCAGCATTTT.

This clone was counted ten times or more. The chain joins TRBV5-4 to TRBJ2-5, with TRBD2 as a possible D gene (6 bases). CDR1 is SGHNT, CDR2 YYREEE, per germline (reference sequence). The CDR3 has 14 residues. Between the trimmed V and J ends, which lost 3 bases and 1 base, there was a span of 10 bases. The DNA for the CDR3 is TGTGCCAGCAGCTCTACTAGCTTCCAAGAGACCCAGTACTTC. Translation gives CASSSTSFQETQYF.

This chain uses TRBV9 with TRBJ1-3, with D uncertain. CDR1 and CDR2 (germline): SGDLS, YYNGEE. The CDR3 loop spans 14 amino acids. Deletions cut 3 bases from V and 4 bases from J, with 11 bases between. CDR3 coding DNA: TGTGCCAGCAGCGACATCCGGGCGGGAAACACCATATATTTT. Protein product: CASSDIRAGNTIYF.

The chain combines TRBV28 with TRBJ2-7; TRBD2 might be the D (7 bases). V lost 6 bases, J lost 1 base, and 19 bases lay in between. The CDR3 sequence is 16 residues long. CDR1 MDHEN and CDR2 SYDVKM come from the germline V gene. CDR3 residues: CASSQVGGGRSYEQYF. As DNA, the CDR3 is TGTGCCAGCAGCCAAGTAGGGGGAGGGCGATCCTACGAGCAGTACTTC.

This chain connects TRBV9 to TRBJ2-1, with a weak D call TRBD2 (5 bases). The CDR3 sequence is 15 residues long. Per the germline V gene, CDR1 is SGDLS and CDR2 is YYNGEE. The ends were cut back, 2 bases at V and 2 bases at J, with 11 bases in the middle. The CDR3 DNA reads as TGTGCCAGCAGCGTGACGGGAACTACCTACAATGAGCAGTTCTTC. Encoded protein: CASSVTGTTYNEQFF.

The table lists this clone with many counts. The rearrangement joins TRBV10-3 to TRBJ1-5; 9 bases are a match to TRBD1. CDR3 length: 14 amino acids. Germline CDR1 ENHRY, CDR2 SYGVKD. Trimming at V came to 7 bases and at J to 6 bases, leaving 7 bases not matched to a gene. Here the CDR3 reads CAITPDRGGQPQHF. In DNA, the CDR3 is TGTGCCATCACCCCGGACAGGGGTGGTCAGCCCCAGCATTTT.

This clone was observed many times. This chain links TRBV4-3 with TRBJ2-7; D is possibly TRBD2 (6 bases). V was pared by 0 bases and J by 6 bases, with 12 bases between. This CDR3 is 14 amino acids long. Germline V CDR1 and CDR2: LGHNA, YSLEER. The CDR3 DNA follows: TGCGCCAGCAGCCAAGATGGGACCGGGGGCGAGCAGTACTTC. Translating gives CASSQDGTGGEQYF.

V gene TRBV6-6 combines with J gene TRBJ1-2; maybe TRBD1 (5 bases). V shed 7 bases and J shed 7 bases, with 19 bases lying between them. The CDR3 covers 14 residues. Germline V gene data show CDR1 as MNHNY and CDR2 as SVGAGI (reference sequence). The CDR3 coding sequence is TGTGCCAGCACCCCTGAGGGGCGTGGTGGTGGCTACACCTTC. Amino acid sequence: CASTPEGRGGGYTF.

The rearrangement links TRBV10-2 to TRBJ2-7; D unresolved. Per germline, CDR1 WSHSY and CDR2 SAAADI. There are 15 residues in the CDR3. Trimming pared 2 bases from V and 0 bases from J, leaving 11 bases between. The CDR3 reads CASSEPWAISYEQYF. In DNA, the CDR3 is TGCGCCAGCAGTGAGCCCTGGGCGATCTCCTACGAGCAGTACTTC.

The V call is TRBV5-1, the J call TRBJ2-5, with D perhaps matching TRBD2 (6 bases). This CDR3 region has 15 residues. V was trimmed by 1 base and J by 5 bases, leaving 15 bases between them. The germline gives CDR1 SGHRS, CDR2 YFSETQ. The CDR3 region is CASSLYGDGGETQYF. The CDR3, as DNA: TGCGCCAGCAGCTTGTACGGGGATGGAGGGGAGACCCAGTACTTC.

This clone was observed many times. The chain is built from TRBV27 and TRBJ1-1; 7 bases match TRBD1. The junction had 3 bases not matched to a gene; V was cut back by 5 bases and J by 0 bases. The CDR3 loop spans 14 amino acids. CDR1 MNHEY and CDR2 SMNVEV come from the germline V gene (reference sequence). The CDR3, as DNA: TGTGCCAGCAGTGGGACAGCCATGAACACTGAAGCTTTCTTT. It codes for CASSGTAMNTEAFF.

The CDR3 here is CASSHLRGASGSGVDTQYF. CDR3 nucleotides: TGTGCCAGCAGCCACTTGCGGGGGGCTAGCGGGAGTGGGGTAGATACGCAGTATTTT. The rearrangement uses TRBV5-5 and TRBJ2-3; TRBD2 matches 10 bases. CDR3 size: 19 residues. V lost 4 bases and J lost 5; bases outside the gene matches: 19. Looked up from germline, CDR1 is SGHKS and CDR2 is YYEKEE (reference sequence).

Comment on this clone: Different DNA sequences within this sample yield the same CDR3. The chain recombines TRBV28 with TRBJ2-1; D ambiguous. CDR3 size: 10 residues. Germline lookup yields CDR1 MDHEN and CDR2 SYDVKM. Between the trimmed V and J ends, which lost 3 bases and 8 bases, there was a span of 2 bases. The CDR3 coding sequence is TGTGCCAGCAGTTTGCATGAGCAGTTCTTC. It encodes CASSLHEQFF.

The chain is built from TRBV28 and TRBJ1-5, with 8 bases matching TRBD1. In germline, CDR1 is MDHEN, CDR2 SYDVKM. V was clipped by 3 bases and J by 7 bases; unmatched bases: 2. The CDR3 extends over 13 amino acids. The CDR3 bases are TGTGCCAGCAGTTTCAGGGGGCGCCAGCCCCAGCATTTT. This codes for CASSFRGRQPQHF.

This clone occurred once. The chain carries TRBV30 and TRBJ1-1; D is possibly TRBD1 (6 bases). The CDR3 is 15 residues long. V shed 0 bases and J shed 8 bases, with 19 bases lying between them. Germline V gene sequence: CDR1 GTSNPN, CDR2 SVGIG (reference sequence). Here the CDR3 reads CAWSVQGFYSQEAFF. The CDR3, as DNA: TGTGCCTGGAGTGTACAGGGATTTTATTCCCAGGAAGCTTTCTTT.

V and J are TRBV19 and TRBJ1-1; D not resolved. This CDR3 is 13 amino acids long. Trimming left V 4 bases short and J 3 bases short, with 9 bases between. Per germline, CDR1 LNHDA and CDR2 SQIVND (reference sequence). CDR3 region: CASSRARDTEAFF. CDR3 nucleotide sequence: TGTGCCAGTAGTAGGGCCCGAGACACTGAAGCTTTCTTT.

About this clone itself: One base separates it from a far larger clone, so it is likely a read error. The rearrangement links TRBV4-3 to TRBJ1-4; D gene unclear. CDR1 LGHNA and CDR2 YSLEER come from the germline V gene. This CDR3 is built from 16 residues. V was clipped by 1 base and J by 2 bases, with 11 bases between them. CDR3 nucleotide sequence: TGCGCCAGCAGCCAAGGTCGGGTCGCCACTAATGAAAAACTGTTTTTT. The encoded protein is CASSQGRVATNEKLFF.

This clone was picked up a small number of times. This sequence joins TRBV27 and TRBJ1-3; D unresolved. The CDR3 sequence is 11 residues long. Germline V gene data show CDR1 as MNHEY and CDR2 as SMNVEV (reference sequence). V was shortened by 10 bases and J by 3 bases, with 7 bases between the two germline ends. In DNA form, the CDR3 reads TGTGCCACCATATTTGGAAACACCATATATTTT. It specifies CATIFGNTIYF.

The gene calls are TRBV11-2 and TRBJ2-7; the D call may be TRBD1 or TRBD2 (6 bases each). Trimming removed 1 base at V and 7 bases at J, with 14 bases between. Germline V gene data show CDR1 as SGHAT and CDR2 as FQNNGV. The CDR3 covers 14 residues. CDR3 loop: CASSLGVGAGEQYF. CDR3 sequence (DNA): TGTGCCAGCAGCTTAGGTGTGGGGGCGGGAGAGCAGTACTTC.

This sequence joins TRBV27 and TRBJ1-2; 7 nucleotides agree with TRBD1. J gave up 8 bases and V 0 bases, and 3 bases lay outside the gene matches. CDR3 length equals 13 residues. Germline V CDR1 and CDR2: MNHEY, SMNVEV (reference sequence). The CDR3 DNA follows: TGTGCCAGCAGTTTATCGGCAGGGGGAGGCTACACCTTC. It encodes CASSLSAGGGYTF.

This clone came up many times. A read error is possible here, since a much larger clone lies one base away. The sample holds other DNA sequences that translate to the same CDR3. The CDR3 is CASSLMNTEAFF. Written as DNA, the CDR3 is TGTGCCAGCAGTTTAATGAACACTGAAGCTTTCTTT. This chain links TRBV28 with TRBJ1-1, with no clear D. Trimming cost V 2 bases and J 0 bases, with 1 base left between them. In germline, CDR1 is MDHEN, CDR2 SYDVKM. There are 12 residues in the CDR3.

This clone was seen a few times. The CDR3 here is CASSFFGSRNTEAFF. CDR3 DNA sequence: TGTGCCAGCAGCTTCTTTGGCAGCAGAAACACTGAAGCTTTCTTT. The rearrangement uses TRBV5-8 and TRBJ1-1; no clear D gene. Trimming stripped 2 bases from V and 2 bases from J, with 13 bases between. CDR3 length: 15 amino acids. In germline, CDR1 is SGHTS, CDR2 YDEGEE.

V is TRBV6-5 and J is TRBJ2-7; 10 nucleotides agree with TRBD1. V shed 6 bases and J 5 bases; nucleotides not matched to a gene: 7. The CDR3 covers 14 residues. The germline gives CDR1 MNHEY, CDR2 SVGAGI. CDR3 protein: CASRPGQGFDEQYF. The CDR3 nucleotides read TGTGCCAGCAGACCGGGACAGGGGTTTGACGAGCAGTACTTC.

A note on this clone: A much larger clone differs from this one at a single base, so this may be a read error. The gene calls are TRBV28 and TRBJ2-1; the match to TRBD2 covers 8 bases. With V trimmed by 4 bases and J by 0 bases, 5 bases remained unmatched. The CDR3 has 16 residues. Germline V gene sequence: CDR1 MDHEN, CDR2 SYDVKM. Here the CDR3 DNA reads TGTGCCAGCAGTTCCCCAAGCGGGAGCTCCTACAATGAGCAGTTCTTC. It translates to CASSSPSGSSYNEQFF. The complete variable domain, with remaining parts taken from reference TRBV28 and TRBJ2-1, reads DVKVTQSSRYLVKRTGEKVFLECVQDMDHENMFWYRQDPGLGLRLIYFSYDVKMKEKGDIPEGYSVSREKKERFSLILESASTNQTSMYLCASSSPSGSSYNEQFFGPGTRLTVL.

The rearrangement joins TRBV27 to TRBJ2-3; TRBD1 agrees at 7 bases. Germline lookup yields CDR1 MNHEY and CDR2 SMNVEV (reference sequence). V lost 3 bases to trimming and J lost 1 base; unmatched junction nucleotides: 7. This CDR3 is 16 amino acids long. The DNA for the CDR3 is TGTGCCAGCAGTTTTGGGAACAGGGGAGGCACAGATACGCAGTATTTT. Amino acid sequence: CASSFGNRGGTDTQYF.